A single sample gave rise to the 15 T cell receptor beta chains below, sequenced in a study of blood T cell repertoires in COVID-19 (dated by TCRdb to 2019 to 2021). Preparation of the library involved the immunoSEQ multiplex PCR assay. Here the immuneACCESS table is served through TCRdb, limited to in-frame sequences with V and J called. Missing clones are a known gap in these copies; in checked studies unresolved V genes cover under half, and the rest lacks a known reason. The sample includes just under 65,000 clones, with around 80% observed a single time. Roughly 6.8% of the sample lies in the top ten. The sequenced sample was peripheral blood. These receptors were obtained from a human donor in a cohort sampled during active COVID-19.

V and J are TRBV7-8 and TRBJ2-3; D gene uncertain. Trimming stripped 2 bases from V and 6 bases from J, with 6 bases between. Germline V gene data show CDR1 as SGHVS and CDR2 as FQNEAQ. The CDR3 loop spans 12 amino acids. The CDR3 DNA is TGTGCCAGCAGCTTATTCGGGGATACGCAGTATTTT. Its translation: CASSLFGDTQYF.

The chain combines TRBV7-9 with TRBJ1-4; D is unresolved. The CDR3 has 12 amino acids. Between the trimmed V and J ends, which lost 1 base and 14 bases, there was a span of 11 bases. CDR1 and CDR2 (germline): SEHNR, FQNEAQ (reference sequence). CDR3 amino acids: CASSLVSSLLFF. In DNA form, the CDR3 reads TGTGCCAGCAGCTTAGTATCCAGTTTGCTGTTTTTT. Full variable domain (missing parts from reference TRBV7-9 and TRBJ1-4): DTGVSQNPRHKITKRGQNVTFRCDPISEHNRLYWYRQTLGQGPEFLTYFQNEAQLEKSRLLSDRFSAERPKGSFSTLEIQRTEQGDSAMYLCASSLVSSLLFFGSGTQLSVL.

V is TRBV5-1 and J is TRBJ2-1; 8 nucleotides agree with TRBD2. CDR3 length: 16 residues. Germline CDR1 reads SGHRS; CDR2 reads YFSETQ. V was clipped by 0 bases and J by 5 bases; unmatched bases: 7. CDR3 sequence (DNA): TGCGCCAGCAGCTTGGCGTACGGGAGGGTCAACAATGAGCAGTTCTTC. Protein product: CASSLAYGRVNNEQFF.

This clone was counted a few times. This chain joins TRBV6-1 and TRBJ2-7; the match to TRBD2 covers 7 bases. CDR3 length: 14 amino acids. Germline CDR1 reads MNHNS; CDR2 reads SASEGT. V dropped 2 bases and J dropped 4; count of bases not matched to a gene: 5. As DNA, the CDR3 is TGTGCCAGCAGTGAACAGTGGCGGGAGTACGAGCAGTACTTC. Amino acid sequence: CASSEQWREYEQYF.

The CDR3 spells CSASSQAGEKLFF. The CDR3 DNA is TGCAGTGCTAGTTCGCAGGCGGGGGAAAAACTGTTTTTT. The J gene is TRBJ1-4, the V gene TRBV20-1; D is undetermined. The germline CDR1 and CDR2 sequences are DFQATT and SNEGSKA (reference sequence). This CDR3 comprises 13 residues. V lost 3 bases, J lost 8 bases, and 13 bases lay in between.

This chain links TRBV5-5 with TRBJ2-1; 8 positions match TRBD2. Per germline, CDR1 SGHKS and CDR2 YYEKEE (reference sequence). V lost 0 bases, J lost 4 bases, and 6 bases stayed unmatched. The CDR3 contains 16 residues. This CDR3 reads CASSLGLAGAYNEQFF. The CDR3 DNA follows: TGTGCCAGCAGCTTGGGGCTAGCGGGCGCTTACAATGAGCAGTTCTTC.

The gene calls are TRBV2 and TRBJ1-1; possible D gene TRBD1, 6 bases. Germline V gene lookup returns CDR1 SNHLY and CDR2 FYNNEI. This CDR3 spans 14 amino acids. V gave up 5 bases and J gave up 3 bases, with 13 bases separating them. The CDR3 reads CASSRLQGYTEAFF. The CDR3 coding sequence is TGTGCCAGCAGTCGACTCCAGGGGTACACTGAAGCTTTCTTT. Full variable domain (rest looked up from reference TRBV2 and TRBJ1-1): EPEVTQTPSHQVTQMGQEVILRCVPISNHLYFYWYRQILGQKVEFLVSFYNNEISEKSEIFDDQFSVERPDGSNFTLKIRSTKLEDSAMYFCASSRLQGYTEAFFGQGTRLTVV.

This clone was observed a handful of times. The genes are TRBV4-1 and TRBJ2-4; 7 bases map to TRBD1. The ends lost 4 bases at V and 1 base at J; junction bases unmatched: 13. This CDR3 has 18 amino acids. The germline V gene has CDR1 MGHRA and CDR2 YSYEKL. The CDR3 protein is CASSLQGSRDWAKNIQYF. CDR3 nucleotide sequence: TGCGCCAGCAGCCTACAGGGGAGCCGGGATTGGGCCAAAAACATTCAGTACTTC.

CDR3 nucleotide sequence: TGTGCCAGCAGCTCACGAATTCGGTTAAACAATGAGCAGTTCTTC. Its translation is CASSSRIRLNNEQFF. The chain uses TRBV3-1 (or the pseudogene TRBV3-2) and TRBJ2-1; no definite D call. V was pared by 5 bases and J by 5 bases, with 16 bases between. CDR3 length: 15 residues. Germline values: CDR1 LGHDT, CDR2 YNNKEL (reference sequence).

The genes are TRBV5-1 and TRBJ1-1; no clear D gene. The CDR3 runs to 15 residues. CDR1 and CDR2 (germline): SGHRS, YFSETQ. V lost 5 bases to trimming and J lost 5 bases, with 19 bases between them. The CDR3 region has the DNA TGCGCCAGCAGTCCCCTCGGGGAGGGTCCAACTGAAGCTTTCTTT. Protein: CASSPLGEGPTEAFF.

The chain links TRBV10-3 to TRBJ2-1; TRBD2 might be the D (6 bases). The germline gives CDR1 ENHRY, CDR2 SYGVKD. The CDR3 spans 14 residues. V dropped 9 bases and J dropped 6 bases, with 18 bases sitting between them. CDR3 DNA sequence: TGTGCCATTGGGACTTCCTCCGTCGGCAATGAGCAGTTCTTC. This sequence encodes CAIGTSSVGNEQFF.

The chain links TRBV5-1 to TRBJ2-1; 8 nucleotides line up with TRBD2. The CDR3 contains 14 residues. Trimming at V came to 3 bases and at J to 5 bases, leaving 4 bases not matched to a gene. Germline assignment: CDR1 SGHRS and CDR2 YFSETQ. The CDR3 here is CASSSGAGDNEQFF. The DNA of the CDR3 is TGCGCCAGCAGCTCGGGAGCGGGAGACAATGAGCAGTTCTTC.

CDR3 sequence: CASSLSLAGAVETQYF. The CDR3 DNA sequence: TGTGCCAGCAGCTTGAGCCTAGCGGGAGCAGTGGAGACCCAGTACTTC. The chain employs TRBV5-6 and TRBJ2-5, with 10 bases matching TRBD2. The V gene's germline CDR1 is SGHDT and CDR2 YYEEEE. The CDR3 runs to 16 residues. The J segment lost 5 bases and the V segment lost 1 base, leaving 8 bases of the junction unmatched.

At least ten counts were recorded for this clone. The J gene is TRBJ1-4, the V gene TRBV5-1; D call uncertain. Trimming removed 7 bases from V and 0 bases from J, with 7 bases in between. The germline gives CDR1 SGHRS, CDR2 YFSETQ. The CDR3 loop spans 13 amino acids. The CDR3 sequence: CASQVTTNEKLFF. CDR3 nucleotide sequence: TGCGCCAGCCAGGTGACAACTAATGAAAAACTGTTTTTT.

In nucleotides, the CDR3 is TGTGCCAGTAGTATTGGAGTCGGCAGGGCACTCTATGGCTACACCTTC. This sequence encodes CASSIGVGRALYGYTF. This chain joins TRBV19 and TRBJ1-2, with D possibly TRBD1 on 5 matching bases. V was shortened by 3 bases and J by 4 bases, with 18 bases between the two germline ends. This CDR3 comprises 16 residues. Germline CDR1 reads LNHDA; CDR2 reads SQIVND (reference sequence).